This T cell receptor beta chain was profiled in a study of T cell clonotyping in hematopoietic cell transplantation. Germline CDR1 reads MNHNY; CDR2 reads SVGAGI (reference sequence). Trimming pared 6 bases from V and 0 bases from J, leaving 12 bases between. CDR3 length equals 14 residues. The data were produced by immunoSEQ multiplex PCR, yet TCRdb's version contains in-frame clones alone and is incomplete. The sample holds over 10,000 clones, about 86% seen once. Findings and limits, study-wide: No sorting was done, leaving CD4 and CD8 contributions mixed. Higher Inverse Simpson Index values in graft donor and pretransplant recipient predicted broader posttransplant TCR diversity.

As to this clone: The target antigen is unknown.

This receptor was obtained from a female patient between 40 and 55 years old who had an allogeneic stem cell transplant from a related donor, so T cells may come from the graft donor. Some clones in this sample may be carry-over from other donors' samples. This specimen consisted of PBMCs, obtained 100 days after allogeneic stem cell transplant. The rearrangement links TRBV6-6 to TRBJ2-7; D perhaps matches TRBD2 (5 bases). The CDR3 bases are TGTGCCAGCAGCTTACTCGGGGACTCCTACGAGCAGTACTTC. Its protein is CASSLLGDSYEQYF.